The rows below give T cell receptor beta chains drawn from one sample of a study of shared clonotypes between healthy human individuals. The assay was immunoSEQ multiplex PCR, and TCRdb's table has in-frame clones only and misses some. The repertoire holds fewer than 100,000 clones, roughly two thirds seen once, with roughly 40% in the top ten. The sequenced sample consisted of memory CD8+ T cells sorted from blood. The receptors here all came from a man aged 25 to 40 in good health. CDR3s include the opening cysteine and the closing phenylalanine or tryptophan. D genes are given only for firm matches. Clone size is not always given. Where it is, it says once, few, many or a class for expanded clones.

clone_size	j_call	d_call	v_call	cdr3_nt	cdr3_aa
.	TRBJ2-7	.	TRBV27	TGTGCCAGCAGTTTAGGGATAGGGGGGCCGCGCCCCTACGAGCAGTACTTC	CASSLGIGGPRPYEQYF
.	TRBJ1-2	TRBD1	TRBV28	TGTGCCAGCAGTTTATTAGGGACAGGGTTTGGCTACACCTTC	CASSLLGTGFGYTF
.	TRBJ2-5	TRBD2	TRBV4-3	TGCGCCAGCAGCCAAGATCGAGAGGGACTAGCGGCGTACCAAGAGACCCAGTACTTC	CASSQDREGLAAYQETQYF
.	TRBJ2-2	TRBD2	TRBV10-1	TGCGCCAGCAGCGGGACTAGCGCCGGGGAGCTGTTTTTT	CASSGTSAGELFF
.	TRBJ2-1	.	TRBV18	TGTGCCAGCTCACCACAGGGGGGACCCTACAATGAGCAGTTCTTC	CASSPQGGPYNEQFF
.	TRBJ1-2	.	TRBV7-9	TGTGCCAGCAGCTCGGGCGGGAGACAAGGAAACTATGGCTACACCTTC	CASSSGGRQGNYGYTF
.	TRBJ2-1	TRBD2	TRBV4-3	TGCGCCAGCAGCCGGTGGCTAGCGGGAGGCGAAGGCAATGAGCAGTTCTTC	CASSRWLAGGEGNEQFF
.	TRBJ2-6	TRBD1	TRBV7-9	TGTGCCAGCAGGACAGGGTCTGGGGCCAACGTCCTGACTTTC	CASRTGSGANVLTF
.	TRBJ2-5	TRBD1	TRBV5-6	TGTGCCAGCAGCTCCGAAGGGCAGGGGGCTTGGGAGACCCAGTACTTC	CASSSEGQGAWETQYF
.	TRBJ1-5	.	TRBV5-6	TGTGCCAGCAGCTTGTCAACAGGGCCCCAGCATTTT	CASSLSTGPQHF
.	TRBJ2-7	TRBD1	TRBV28	TGTGCCAGCAGTTTAGAGGGACAGACAACCTACGAGCAGTACTTC	CASSLEGQTTYEQYF
.	TRBJ1-1	.	TRBV7-9	TGTGCCAGCAGCTCAAAACAGGTGAACACTGAAGCTTTCTTT	CASSSKQVNTEAFF
.	TRBJ2-7	.	TRBV4-1	TGCGCCAGCAGCCAAGATAACGGGCAGGGATATTACGAGCAGTACTTC	CASSQDNGQGYYEQYF
once	TRBJ2-3	TRBD2	TRBV9	TGTGCCAGCAGCGTACTTAGCGGGAGTCCAGATACGCAGTATTTT	CASSVLSGSPDTQYF
once	TRBJ1-5	.	TRBV5-5	TGTGCCAGCAGCAACCGACAGGCTCCCTATAGCAATCAGCCCCAGCATTTT	CASSNRQAPYSNQPQHF
.	TRBJ2-3	TRBD1	TRBV11-1	TGTGCCAGCAGCTCCGGGACAGGGGTTTCAGATACGCAGTATTTT	CASSSGTGVSDTQYF
.	TRBJ2-1	.	TRBV25-1	TGTGCCAGCAGTCATGACTACCCTAACAACAATGAGCAGTTCTTC	CASSHDYPNNNEQFF
.	TRBJ2-7	.	TRBV7-7	TGTGCTAGCAGTCTCGACACCTCCTACGAGCAGTACTTC	CASSLDTSYEQYF
.	TRBJ2-3	.	TRBV2	TGTGCCAGCAGGATGCCAAGACGGGGTACCACAGATACGCAGTATTTT	CASRMPRRGTTDTQYF
.	TRBJ2-7	.	TRBV11-1	TGTGCCAGCAGCACCTCGGACACTTACGAGCAGTACTTC	CASSTSDTYEQYF
many	TRBJ2-3	.	TRBV6-4	TGTGCCAGCAGTGAGCGGGCTAGCACAGATACGCAGTATTTT	CASSERASTDTQYF
many	TRBJ2-7	.	TRBV4-1	TGCGCCAGCAGCCGGCCAGCCGACTACGAGCAGTACTTC	CASSRPADYEQYF
.	TRBJ2-3	.	TRBV7-9	TGTGCCAGCAGCTCTCAAGGGGCCGATACGCAGTATTTT	CASSSQGADTQYF